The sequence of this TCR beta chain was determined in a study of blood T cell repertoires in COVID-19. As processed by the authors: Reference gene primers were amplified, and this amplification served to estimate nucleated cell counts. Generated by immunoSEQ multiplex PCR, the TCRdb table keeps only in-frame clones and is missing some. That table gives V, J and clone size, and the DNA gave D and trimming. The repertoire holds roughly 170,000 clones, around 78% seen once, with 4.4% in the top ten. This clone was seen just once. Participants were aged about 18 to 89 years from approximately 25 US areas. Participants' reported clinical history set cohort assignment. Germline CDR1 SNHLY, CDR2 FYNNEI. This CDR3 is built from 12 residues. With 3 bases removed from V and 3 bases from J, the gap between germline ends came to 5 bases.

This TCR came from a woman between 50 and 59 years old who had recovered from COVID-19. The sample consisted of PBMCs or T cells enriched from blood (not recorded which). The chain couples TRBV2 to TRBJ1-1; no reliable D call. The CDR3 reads CASSDSHTEAFF. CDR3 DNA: TGTGCCAGCAGTGATAGCCACACTGAAGCTTTCTTT.